Listed below are T cell receptor beta chains from one sample, sequenced in a study of cytomegalovirus exposure and HLA in healthy donors. Assay: immunoSEQ multiplex PCR; the TCRdb copy retains only in-frame clones and omits some. The sample lists tens of thousands of clones, roughly 80% seen once, with over 20% in the top ten. The sample comprised PBMCs. All receptors derive from a young woman in good health and CMV-seropositive. CDR3s leave out the opening cysteine and the closing phenylalanine or tryptophan. The order of the fields is V gene, CDR3 protein.

v_gene: TRBV6-5
CDR3aa: ASSYASRGKKQF

v_gene: TRBV6-5
CDR3aa: ASSYPGTDSHGYT

v_gene: TRBV6-1
CDR3aa: ASRPQSTQPQH

v_gene: TRBV6-5
CDR3aa: ASSSPGQPQH

v_gene: TRBV7-2
CDR3aa: ASSLGWERELF

v_gene: TRBV28
CDR3aa: ASSLGGANYGYT

v_gene: TRBV5-1
CDR3aa: ASSLWTSGSNEQF

v_gene: TRBV29-1
CDR3aa: SVERGDRKH

v_gene: TRBV4-2
CDR3aa: ASSDQGALDTGELF

v_gene: TRBV19
CDR3aa: ASSIEGDRPQH

v_gene: TRBV6-1
CDR3aa: ASSEWDRGGETQY

v_gene: TRBV28
CDR3aa: ASSPPISGSYEQY

v_gene: TRBV4-3
CDR3aa: ASSQDGTGQPYGYT

v_gene: TRBV18
CDR3aa: ASSPDRSYEQY